The rows below give T cell receptor beta chains drawn from one sample of a study of T cells in Graves' hyperthyroidism and ophthalmopathy. TCRdb redid the calling of the multiplex PCR reads with MiXCR, one entry per CDR3 protein. This table holds around 200,000 distinct CDR3 sequences, about a sixth found once. The sequencing input was blood. These receptors came from a man between 35 and 55 years old with Graves' hyperthyroidism. Each CDR3 is given with its conserved first and last residue. D genes are given only for firm matches. Clone sizes are given selectively: once, few, many, or a class where the clone is expanded.

TRBV11-3,TRBJ2-2,few,TRBD2,CASSSLAGGLPGELFF,TGTGCCAGCAGCTCCCTAGCGGGGGGCCTCCCCGGGGAGCTGTTTTTT
TRBV19,TRBJ2-2,.,.,CASSRQAGELFF,TGTGCCAGTAGTCGACAGGCCGGGGAGCTGTTTTTT
TRBV7-9,TRBJ2-3,.,.,CASGLAGDTTDTQYF,TGTGCCAGCGGACTGGCGGGGGACACGACAGATACGCAGTATTTT
TRBV28,TRBJ1-3,.,.,CASSFLTSSGNTIYF,TGTGCCAGCAGTTTCCTGACGAGCTCTGGAAACACCATATATTTT
TRBV7-2,TRBJ1-5,many,.,CASSPPSGGNQPQHF,TGTGCCAGCAGCCCCCCCTCAGGGGGCAATCAGCCCCAGCATTTT
TRBV9,TRBJ2-1,many,TRBD1,CASSTEDREVGQFF,TGTGCCAGCAGCACAGAGGACAGGGAGGTAGGGCAGTTCTTC
TRBV18,TRBJ2-7,many,.,CASSPDRNYEQYF,TGTGCCAGCTCACCGGACAGAAACTACGAGCAGTACTTC
TRBV24-1,TRBJ2-3,many,.,CATSETDTDTQYF,TGTGCCACCAGTGAAACCGACACAGATACGCAGTATTTT
TRBV12-3/TRBV12-4,TRBJ1-2,.,.,CASSLQVYGYTF,TGTGCCAGCAGTTTACAGGTTTATGGCTACACCTTC
TRBV5-1,TRBJ2-7,once,.,CASSSRSSYEQYF,TGCGCCAGCAGCTCCCGCAGCTCCTACGAGCAGTACTTC
TRBV28,TRBJ2-4,.,.,CASTPGGGRGRTIQYF,TGTGCCAGCACCCCAGGTGGGGGCAGGGGACGGACCATTCAGTACTTC
TRBV12-3/TRBV12-4,TRBJ2-7,.,TRBD1,CASSFRQGGYHEQYF,TGTGCCAGCAGTTTCCGACAGGGGGGGTACCACGAGCAGTACTTC
TRBV7-6,TRBJ2-5,many,TRBD2,CASSPRLAGGFETQYF,TGTGCCAGCAGCCCCCGACTAGCGGGGGGGTTCGAGACCCAGTACTTC
TRBV19,TRBJ1-1,many,TRBD1,CASGTGGSLNTEAFF,TGTGCCAGTGGGACAGGGGGCTCTTTGAACACTGAAGCTTTCTTT
TRBV27,TRBJ2-1,many,.,CASRGPYNEQFF,TGTGCCTCCCGGGGCCCCTACAATGAGCAGTTCTTC
TRBV10-3,TRBJ2-7,many,.,CAISETGQGRYEQYF,TGTGCCATCAGTGAGACTGGGCAGGGGCGCTACGAGCAGTACTTC